A single sample gave rise to the 10 T cell receptor beta chains below, sequenced in a study of blood T cell repertoires in COVID-19 (dated by TCRdb to about 2020). The library came from the immunoSEQ multiplex PCR assay. TCRdb stores this immuneACCESS table with in-frame sequences only. Part of the clones is absent; in the studies checked, under half of the shortfall reflects unresolved V genes, and no reason is known for the rest. Counted in this sample were about 480,000 clones; about 91% of them appeared once. The ten largest clonotypes hold roughly 0.92% of the sample. Sequencing used peripheral blood. The receptors originated from a man younger than 30 with COVID-19, enrolled during active disease.

The CDR3 spells CASSTGTNAEAFF. Here the CDR3 DNA reads TGTGCCAGCAGCACCGGGACAAACGCTGAAGCTTTCTTT. The rearrangement links TRBV5-4 to TRBJ1-1, with D perhaps matching TRBD1 (6 bases). Germline V lookup: CDR1 SGHNT, CDR2 YYREEE (reference sequence). CDR3 length: 13 residues. Trimming removed 4 bases at V and 6 bases at J, with 13 bases between.

V gene TRBV19 combines with J gene TRBJ1-5; D is uncertain. The V gene's germline CDR1 is LNHDA and CDR2 SQIVND (reference sequence). The CDR3 loop spans 17 amino acids. Trimming shortened V by 1 base and J by 0 bases, and 13 bases separated the two germline ends. CDR3 loop: CASSIGSRGSSNQPQHF. Written as DNA, the CDR3 is TGTGCCAGTAGTATAGGGAGTAGAGGGAGTAGCAATCAGCCCCAGCATTTT.

This chain links TRBV19 with TRBJ2-2, with 11 bases identical to TRBD2. J was trimmed by 2 bases and V by 3 bases; bases with no gene match: 8. This CDR3 is built from 18 residues. Germline V gene lookup returns CDR1 LNHDA and CDR2 SQIVND (reference sequence). The CDR3 DNA is TGTGCCAGTAGTATTGGGTTACTAGCGGGAGTAAACACCGGGGAGCTGTTTTTT. Protein product: CASSIGLLAGVNTGELFF.

The chain employs TRBV10-1 and TRBJ2-1; 12 bases line up with TRBD2. The germline CDR1 and CDR2 sequences are WNHNN and SYGVQD (reference sequence). The CDR3 spans 17 residues. Unmatched junction bases numbered 10, after V lost 10 bases and J lost 0 bases. The CDR3 nucleotides are TGCGCCACAAAAGGGCTAGCGGGAGGGATCTCCTACAATGAGCAGTTCTTC. Its protein is CATKGLAGGISYNEQFF.

The chain has TRBV14 and TRBJ2-5; TRBD1 might be the D (8 bases). From germline, CDR1 is SGHDN and CDR2 FVKESK. This CDR3 region has 14 residues. V shed 2 bases and J shed 4 bases, with 11 bases lying between them. The CDR3 region has the DNA TGTGCCAGCAGCCAAACAGGGGGGGGAGAGACCCAGTACTTC. This gives the protein CASSQTGGGETQYF.

The gene calls are TRBV18 and TRBJ1-4, with 9 bases matching TRBD1. The junction had 6 bases not matched to a gene; V was cut back by 6 bases and J by 7 bases. Germline CDR1 reads KGHSH; CDR2 reads LQKENI. This CDR3 has 14 amino acids. As DNA, the CDR3 is TGTGCCAGCTCCCCGGGACAGGGTCCTGAAAAACTGTTTTTT. This translates into CASSPGQGPEKLFF.

The V call is TRBV27, the J call TRBJ1-1, with D possibly TRBD1 on 5 matching bases. The CDR3 runs to 15 residues. Trimming stripped 6 bases from V and 1 base from J, with 15 bases between. Germline V gene sequence: CDR1 MNHEY, CDR2 SMNVEV (reference sequence). The CDR3 DNA sequence: TGTGCCAGCAGAAGGCCGGGACTACAGAACACTGAAGCTTTCTTT. It yields the protein CASRRPGLQNTEAFF.

This clone is a singleton in its sample. The rearrangement joins TRBV13 to TRBJ1-6; TRBD1 might be the D (5 bases). The CDR3 extends over 15 amino acids. The V gene's germline CDR1 is PRHDT and CDR2 FYEKMQ (reference sequence). Trimming shortened V by 6 bases and J by 5 bases, and 14 bases separated the two germline ends. CDR3 amino acids: CASRRTQTHNSPLHF. The CDR3, as DNA: TGTGCCAGCAGACGGACACAAACTCATAATTCACCCCTCCACTTT.

The chain is built from TRBV7-6 and TRBJ2-1; TRBD1 agrees at 8 bases. The germline gives CDR1 SGHVS, CDR2 FNYEAQ. The V gene end was trimmed by 5 bases and the J gene end by 3 bases; junction bases not matched to a gene: 9. This CDR3 has 16 residues. The chain's CDR3 is CASSRETGEFYNEQFF. DNA for the CDR3: TGTGCCAGCAGCCGAGAGACAGGGGAATTCTACAATGAGCAGTTCTTC.

This chain joins TRBV6-5 and TRBJ2-1; 12 positions match TRBD2. Germline CDR1 MNHEY, CDR2 SVGAGI. CDR3 size: 14 residues. Unmatched junction bases numbered 4, after V lost 6 bases and J lost 7 bases. CDR3 region: CASRPSGRGNEQFF. CDR3 coding DNA: TGTGCCAGCAGGCCTAGCGGGAGGGGGAATGAGCAGTTCTTC.